This T cell receptor beta chain was identified in a study of cytomegalovirus exposure and HLA in healthy donors. Study-wide results and limits: The classifier reportedly diagnosed cytomegalovirus status with high specificity and sensitivity. The study flagged about 160 TCR beta chains as cytomegalovirus-associated. TCR sequences were mostly rare, though some public TCRs occurred in many donors.

The CDR3 is 16 amino acids. From germline, CDR1 is KGHSH and CDR2 LQKENI. After removal of 3 bases from V and 6 bases from J, the junction contained 7 bases not matched to a gene. Libraries were prepared by immunoSEQ multiplex PCR; TCRdb keeps only in-frame clonotypes and omits some of them. This table has 150,000 to 200,000 clones, 96% appearing once. Regarding this clone: The antigen remains undetermined.

The V gene is TRBV18, the J gene TRBJ1-6; TRBD1 matches 8 bases. Sequences were obtained from PBMCs. The clonotype originates from a woman aged 18-35 years in good health and CMV-seronegative. CDR3 DNA: TGTGCCAGCTCACCCCCCGAACAGGGGGGTAATTCACCCCTCCACTTT. Translation gives CASSPPEQGGNSPLHF.